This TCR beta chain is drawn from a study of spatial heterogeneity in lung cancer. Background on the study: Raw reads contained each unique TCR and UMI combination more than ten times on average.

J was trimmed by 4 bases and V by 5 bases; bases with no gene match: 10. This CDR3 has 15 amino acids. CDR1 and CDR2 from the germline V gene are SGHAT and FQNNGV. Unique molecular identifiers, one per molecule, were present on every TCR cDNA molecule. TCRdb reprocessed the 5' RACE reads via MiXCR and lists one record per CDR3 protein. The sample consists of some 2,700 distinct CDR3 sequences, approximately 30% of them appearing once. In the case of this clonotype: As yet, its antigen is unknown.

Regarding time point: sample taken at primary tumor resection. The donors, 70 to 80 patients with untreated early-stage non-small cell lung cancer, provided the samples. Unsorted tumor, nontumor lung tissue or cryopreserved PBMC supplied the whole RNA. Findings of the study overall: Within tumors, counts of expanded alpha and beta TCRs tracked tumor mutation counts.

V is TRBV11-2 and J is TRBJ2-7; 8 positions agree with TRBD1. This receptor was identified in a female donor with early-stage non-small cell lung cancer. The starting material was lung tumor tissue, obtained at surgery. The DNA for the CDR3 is TGTGCCAGCAGCCCCTACGGCAGGGGGCAATACGAGCAGTACTTC. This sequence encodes CASSPYGRGQYEQYF.